This T cell receptor (beta chain) was documented in a study of T cells in Graves' hyperthyroidism and ophthalmopathy. Study-level findings and limits: Model predictions of ophthalmopathy came a median about six months before onset.

At least 3 on the Clinical Activity Score was recorded for ophthalmopathy patients, who also had NOSPECS grade at least 4 and duration under 3 months. It was RNA transcripts that yielded the amplified TCR beta CDR3 regions. TCR CDR3 underwent first-round RT-PCR with the HTBI primer set. TCRdb re-analysed the multiplex PCR reads in MiXCR, keeping a single row per CDR3 protein. The sample lists about 370,000 distinct CDR3 sequences; roughly 15% were seen once. This clonotype was seen repeatedly, ten times or more. The antigen is undetermined. There are 16 residues in the CDR3. V shed 2 bases and J 4 bases; nucleotides not matched to a gene: 6. The germline V gene has CDR1 SGHTA and CDR2 FQGNSA.

The sample was blood. The origin of this receptor is a woman aged 55-70 years with Graves' ophthalmopathy. This chain connects TRBV7-2 to TRBJ2-2; TRBD1 aligns across 8 bases. CDR3 protein: CASSLYPGGVTGELFF. The CDR3 DNA reads as TGTGCCAGCAGCTTATATCCAGGGGGCGTCACCGGGGAGCTGTTTTTT.